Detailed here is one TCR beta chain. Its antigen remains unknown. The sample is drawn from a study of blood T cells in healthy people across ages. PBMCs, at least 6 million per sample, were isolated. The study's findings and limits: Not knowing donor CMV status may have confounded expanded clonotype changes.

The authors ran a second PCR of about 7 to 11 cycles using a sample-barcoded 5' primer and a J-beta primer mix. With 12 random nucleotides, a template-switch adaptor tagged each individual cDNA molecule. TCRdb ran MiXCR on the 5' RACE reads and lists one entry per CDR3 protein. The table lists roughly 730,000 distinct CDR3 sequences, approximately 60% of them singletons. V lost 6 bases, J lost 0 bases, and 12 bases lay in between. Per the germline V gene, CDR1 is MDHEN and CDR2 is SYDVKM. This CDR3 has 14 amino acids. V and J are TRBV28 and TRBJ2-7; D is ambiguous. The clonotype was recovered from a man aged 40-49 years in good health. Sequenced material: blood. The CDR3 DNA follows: TGTGCCAGCAGGGCAAGGTGGGGCTCCTACGAGCAGTACTTC. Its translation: CASRARWGSYEQYF.